The clone carrying this T cell receptor beta chain was seen only a few times. This CDR3 spans 15 amino acids. Trimming removed 1 base from V and 5 bases from J; junction bases left unmatched: 7. The germline V gene has CDR1 LGHNA and CDR2 YNFKEQ. Treatment indicated: 19 received Ad26.COV2.S at low or high dose, single or two shots; about 5 received placebo; per-sample allocation not given. The samples were gathered on day 63 after the first injection of vaccine or placebo. The method was immunoSEQ multiplex PCR; TCRdb's version includes in-frame clones alone and lacks a portion of them. In the table there are fewer than 400,000 clones, about 82% of which are singletons. The sample originates from a study of Ad26.COV2.S vaccination and SARS-CoV-2 variants.

This chain links TRBV4-2 with TRBJ1-2, with 7 bases fitting TRBD1. The source of this sequence is a person between 18 and 60 years old who received the Ad26.COV2.S COVID-19 vaccine or a placebo. The source was peripheral blood, collected in a trial of Ad26.COV2.S vaccine versus placebo. CDR3 bases: TGTGCCAGCAGCCAAGTAACGGGACAGAAATATGGCTACACCTTC. The encoded protein is CASSQVTGQKYGYTF.